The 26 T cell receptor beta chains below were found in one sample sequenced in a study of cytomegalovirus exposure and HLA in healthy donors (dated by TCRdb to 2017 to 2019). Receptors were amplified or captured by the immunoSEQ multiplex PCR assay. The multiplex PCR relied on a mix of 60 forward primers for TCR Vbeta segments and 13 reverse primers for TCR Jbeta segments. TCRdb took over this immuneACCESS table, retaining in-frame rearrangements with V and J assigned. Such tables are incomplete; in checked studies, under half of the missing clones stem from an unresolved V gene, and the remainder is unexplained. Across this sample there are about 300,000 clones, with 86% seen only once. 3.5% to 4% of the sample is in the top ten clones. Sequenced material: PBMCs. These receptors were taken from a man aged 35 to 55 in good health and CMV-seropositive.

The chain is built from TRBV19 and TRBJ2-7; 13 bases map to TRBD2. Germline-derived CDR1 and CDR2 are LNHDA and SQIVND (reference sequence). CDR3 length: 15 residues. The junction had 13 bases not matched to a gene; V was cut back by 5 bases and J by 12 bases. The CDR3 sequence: CASSPQGLAGLRLYF. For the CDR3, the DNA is TGTGCCAGTAGTCCCCAGGGACTAGCGGGACTTCGCCTGTACTTC.

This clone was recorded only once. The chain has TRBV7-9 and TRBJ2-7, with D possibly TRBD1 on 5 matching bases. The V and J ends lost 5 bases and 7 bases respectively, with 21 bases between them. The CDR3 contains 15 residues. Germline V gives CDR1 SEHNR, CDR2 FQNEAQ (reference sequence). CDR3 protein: CASSPFQGRVGEQYF. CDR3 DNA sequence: TGTGCCAGCAGCCCATTCCAGGGCAGGGTTGGGGAGCAGTACTTC. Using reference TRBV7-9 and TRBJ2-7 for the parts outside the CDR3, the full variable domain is DTGVSQNPRHKITKRGQNVTFRCDPISEHNRLYWYRQTLGQGPEFLTYFQNEAQLEKSRLLSDRFSAERPKGSFSTLEIQRTEQGDSAMYLCASSPFQGRVGEQYFGPGTRLTVT.

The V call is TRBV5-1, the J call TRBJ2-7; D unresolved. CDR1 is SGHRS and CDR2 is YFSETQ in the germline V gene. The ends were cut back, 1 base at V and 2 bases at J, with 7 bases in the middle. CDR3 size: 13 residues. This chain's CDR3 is CASSLSHTYEQYF. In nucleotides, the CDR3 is TGCGCCAGCAGCTTGTCACATACCTACGAGCAGTACTTC.

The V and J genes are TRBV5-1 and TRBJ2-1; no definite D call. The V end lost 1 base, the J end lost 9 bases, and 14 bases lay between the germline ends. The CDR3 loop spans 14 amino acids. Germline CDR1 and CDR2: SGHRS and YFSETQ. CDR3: CASSLLRFSGEQFF. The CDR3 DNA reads TGCGCCAGCAGCTTGTTGCGGTTCTCGGGTGAGCAGTTCTTC.

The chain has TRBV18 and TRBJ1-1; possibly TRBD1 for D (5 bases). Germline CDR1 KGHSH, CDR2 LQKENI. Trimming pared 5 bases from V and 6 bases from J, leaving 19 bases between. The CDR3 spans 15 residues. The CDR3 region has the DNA TGTGCCAGCTCATACGGGGAGGGGCGGACACCTGAAGCTTTCTTT. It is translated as CASSYGEGRTPEAFF.

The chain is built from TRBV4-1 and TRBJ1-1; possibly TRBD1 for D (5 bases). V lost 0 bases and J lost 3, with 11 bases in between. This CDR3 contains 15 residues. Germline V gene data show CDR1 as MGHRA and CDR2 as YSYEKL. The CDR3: CASSQDRRGYTEAFF. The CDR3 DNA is TGCGCCAGCAGCCAAGATCGGAGGGGTTACACTGAAGCTTTCTTT.

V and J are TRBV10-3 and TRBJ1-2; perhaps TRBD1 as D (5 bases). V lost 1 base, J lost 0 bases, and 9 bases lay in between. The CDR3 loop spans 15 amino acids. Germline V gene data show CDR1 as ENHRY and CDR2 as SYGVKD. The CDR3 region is CAISELAGSNYGYTF. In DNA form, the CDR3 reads TGTGCCATCAGTGAGTTGGCAGGGTCTAACTATGGCTACACCTTC.

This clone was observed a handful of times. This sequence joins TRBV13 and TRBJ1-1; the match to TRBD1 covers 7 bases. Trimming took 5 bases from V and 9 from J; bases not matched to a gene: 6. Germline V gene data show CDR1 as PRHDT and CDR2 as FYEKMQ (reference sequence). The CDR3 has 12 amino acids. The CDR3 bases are TGTGCCAGCAGCCGGCAGACAGGGAAAGCTTTCTTT. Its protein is CASSRQTGKAFF.

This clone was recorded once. The CDR3 DNA reads as TGTGCCTGGAGTTGGACAGGGCTGGTGACTGAAGCTTTCTTT. Amino acid sequence: CAWSWTGLVTEAFF. V and J are TRBV30 and TRBJ1-1, with 8 bases identical to TRBD1. Germline CDR1 GTSNPN, CDR2 SVGIG (reference sequence). The ends lost 2 bases at V and 5 bases at J; junction bases unmatched: 7. CDR3 length: 14 amino acids.

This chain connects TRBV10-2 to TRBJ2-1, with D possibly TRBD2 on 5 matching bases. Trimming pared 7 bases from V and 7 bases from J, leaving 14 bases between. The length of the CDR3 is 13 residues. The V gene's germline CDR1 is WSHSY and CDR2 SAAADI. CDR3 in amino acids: CASTTGLTNEQFF. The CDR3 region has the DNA TGCGCCAGCACCACCGGACTTACAAATGAGCAGTTCTTC.

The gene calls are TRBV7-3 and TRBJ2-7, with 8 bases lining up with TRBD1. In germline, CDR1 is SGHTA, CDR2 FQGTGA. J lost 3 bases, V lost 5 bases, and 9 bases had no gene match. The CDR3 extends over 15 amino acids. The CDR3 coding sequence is TGTGCCAGCAGCCTCAACAGGGGGTCCTACTACGAGCAGTACTTC. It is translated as CASSLNRGSYYEQYF.

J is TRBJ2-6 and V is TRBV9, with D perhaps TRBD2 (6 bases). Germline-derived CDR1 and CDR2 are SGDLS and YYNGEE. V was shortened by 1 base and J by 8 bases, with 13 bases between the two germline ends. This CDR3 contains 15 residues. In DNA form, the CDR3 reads TGTGCCAGCAGCGTATCGGGTGCGGGGCCCAACGTCCTGACTTTC. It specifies CASSVSGAGPNVLTF.

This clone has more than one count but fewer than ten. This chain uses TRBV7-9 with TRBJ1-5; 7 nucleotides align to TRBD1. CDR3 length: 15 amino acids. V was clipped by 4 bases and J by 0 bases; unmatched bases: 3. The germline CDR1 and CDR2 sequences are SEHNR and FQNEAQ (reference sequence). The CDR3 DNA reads TGTGCCAGCAGCTCACAGGGGATTAGCAATCAGCCCCAGCATTTT. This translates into CASSSQGISNQPQHF.

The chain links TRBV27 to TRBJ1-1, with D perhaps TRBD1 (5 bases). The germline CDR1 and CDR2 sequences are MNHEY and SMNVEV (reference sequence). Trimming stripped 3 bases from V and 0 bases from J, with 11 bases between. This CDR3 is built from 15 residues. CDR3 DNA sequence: TGTGCCAGCAGTTTCGACAGCCTAATGAACACTGAAGCTTTCTTT. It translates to CASSFDSLMNTEAFF.

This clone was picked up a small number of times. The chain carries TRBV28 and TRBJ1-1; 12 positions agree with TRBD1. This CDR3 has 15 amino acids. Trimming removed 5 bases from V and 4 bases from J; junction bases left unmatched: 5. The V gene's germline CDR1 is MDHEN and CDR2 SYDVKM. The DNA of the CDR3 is TGTGCCAGCAGTGGGCAGGGACAGGGGGCCACTGAAGCTTTCTTT. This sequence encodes CASSGQGQGATEAFF.

The chain's CDR3 is CASSNPRTGGITGELFF. The CDR3 DNA reads as TGTGCCAGTAGTAACCCCCGGACAGGGGGCATCACCGGGGAGCTGTTTTTT. The V call is TRBV19, the J call TRBJ2-2; 11 nucleotides line up with TRBD1. The CDR3 loop spans 17 amino acids. The V gene end was trimmed by 4 bases and the J gene end by 4 bases; junction bases not matched to a gene: 8. The germline gives CDR1 LNHDA, CDR2 SQIVND (reference sequence).

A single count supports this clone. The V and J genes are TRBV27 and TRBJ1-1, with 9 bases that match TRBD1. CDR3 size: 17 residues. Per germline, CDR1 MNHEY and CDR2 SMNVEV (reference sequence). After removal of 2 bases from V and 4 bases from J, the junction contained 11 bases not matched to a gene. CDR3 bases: TGTGCCAGCAGTTTAGCCCCGGGACAGGGCGGGGGCACTGAAGCTTTCTTT. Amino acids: CASSLAPGQGGGTEAFF.

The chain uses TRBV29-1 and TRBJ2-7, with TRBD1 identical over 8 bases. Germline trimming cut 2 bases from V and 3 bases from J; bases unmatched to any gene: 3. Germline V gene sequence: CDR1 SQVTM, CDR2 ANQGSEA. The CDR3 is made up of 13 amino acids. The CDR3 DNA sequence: TGCAGCGTTGAACCCGGGACAGGCTACGAGCAGTACTTC. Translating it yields CSVEPGTGYEQYF.

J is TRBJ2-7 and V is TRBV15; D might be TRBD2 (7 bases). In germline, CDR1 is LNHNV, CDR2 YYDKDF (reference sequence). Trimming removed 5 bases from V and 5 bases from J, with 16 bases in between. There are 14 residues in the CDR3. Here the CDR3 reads CATSRGGGGDEQYF. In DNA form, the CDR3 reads TGTGCCACCAGCCGTGGGGGCGGGGGCGACGAGCAGTACTTC.

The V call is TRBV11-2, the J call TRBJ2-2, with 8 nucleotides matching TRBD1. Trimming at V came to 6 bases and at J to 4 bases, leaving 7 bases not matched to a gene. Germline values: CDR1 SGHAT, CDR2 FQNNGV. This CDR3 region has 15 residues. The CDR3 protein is CASRPGTGFTGELFF. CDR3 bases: TGTGCCAGCAGACCCGGGACAGGTTTCACCGGGGAGCTGTTTTTT.

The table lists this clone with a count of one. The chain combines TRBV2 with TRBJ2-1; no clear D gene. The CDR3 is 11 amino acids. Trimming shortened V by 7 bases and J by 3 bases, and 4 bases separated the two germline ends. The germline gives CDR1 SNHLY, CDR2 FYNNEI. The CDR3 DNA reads TGTGCCAGCACCAGCTACAATGAGCAGTTCTTC. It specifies CASTSYNEQFF.

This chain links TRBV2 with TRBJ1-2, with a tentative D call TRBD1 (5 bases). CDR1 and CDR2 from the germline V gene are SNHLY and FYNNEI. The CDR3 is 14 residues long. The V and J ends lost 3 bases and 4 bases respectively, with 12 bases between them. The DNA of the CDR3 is TGTGCCAGCAGTGATGTTCAGGGATTCTATGGCTACACCTTC. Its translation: CASSDVQGFYGYTF.

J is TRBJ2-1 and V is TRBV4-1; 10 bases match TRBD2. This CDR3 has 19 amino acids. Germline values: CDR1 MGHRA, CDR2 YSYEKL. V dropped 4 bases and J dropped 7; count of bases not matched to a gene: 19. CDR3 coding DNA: TGCGCCAGCAGCCTCGGAGGGGCTAGCGGGAGAATTTCGGATAATGAGCAGTTCTTC. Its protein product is CASSLGGASGRISDNEQFF.

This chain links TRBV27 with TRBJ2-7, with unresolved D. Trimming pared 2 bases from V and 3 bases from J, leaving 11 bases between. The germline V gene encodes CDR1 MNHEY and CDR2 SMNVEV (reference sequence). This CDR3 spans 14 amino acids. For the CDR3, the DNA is TGTGCCAGCAGTTTAAAAGCGCTTAACTACGAGCAGTACTTC. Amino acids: CASSLKALNYEQYF.

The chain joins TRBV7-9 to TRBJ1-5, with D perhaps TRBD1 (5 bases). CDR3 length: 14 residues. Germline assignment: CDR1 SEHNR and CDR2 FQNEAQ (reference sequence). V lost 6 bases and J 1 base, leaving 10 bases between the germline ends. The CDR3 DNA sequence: TGTGCCAGCAGGGCTGGGGGGAGCAATCAGCCCCAGCATTTT. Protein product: CASRAGGSNQPQHF.

The DNA for the CDR3 is TGTGCCAGCAGCTTGGGTGCGGGCCAAGAGACCCAGTACTTC. Encoded protein: CASSLGAGQETQYF. The J gene is TRBJ2-5, the V gene TRBV7-2, with D perhaps matching TRBD2 (5 bases). Trimming removed 3 bases from V and 1 base from J, with 9 bases in between. CDR3 length equals 14 residues. CDR1 and CDR2 from the germline V gene are SGHTA and FQGNSA.